This T cell receptor beta chain was captured by sequencing in a study of Graves' ophthalmopathy and Graves' hyperthyroidism. This clonotype was counted ten times or more. This may arise from a read error, as a much more abundant clone is one base away. TCR beta CDR3 regions were amplified from RNA transcripts. RT-PCR in the first round used HTBI primers; a second-round multiplex PCR followed. TCRdb re-called the multiplex PCR reads with MiXCR, one entry per CDR3 protein. The data contain about 600,000 distinct CDR3 sequences, about two fifths of them singletons. In germline, CDR1 is MNHNS, CDR2 SASEGT. The CDR3 contains 14 residues. Trimming stripped 4 bases from V and 4 bases from J, with 13 bases between.

This chain uses TRBV6-1 with TRBJ1-1; D is possibly TRBD1 (6 bases). The material sequenced was peripheral blood or thyroid tissue (not recorded which). The sequence came from an adult man with Graves' hyperthyroidism. CDR3 DNA: TGTGCCAGCAGTGTACAGGGCGAGGGCACTGAAGCTTTCTTT. Translation gives CASSVQGEGTEAFF.